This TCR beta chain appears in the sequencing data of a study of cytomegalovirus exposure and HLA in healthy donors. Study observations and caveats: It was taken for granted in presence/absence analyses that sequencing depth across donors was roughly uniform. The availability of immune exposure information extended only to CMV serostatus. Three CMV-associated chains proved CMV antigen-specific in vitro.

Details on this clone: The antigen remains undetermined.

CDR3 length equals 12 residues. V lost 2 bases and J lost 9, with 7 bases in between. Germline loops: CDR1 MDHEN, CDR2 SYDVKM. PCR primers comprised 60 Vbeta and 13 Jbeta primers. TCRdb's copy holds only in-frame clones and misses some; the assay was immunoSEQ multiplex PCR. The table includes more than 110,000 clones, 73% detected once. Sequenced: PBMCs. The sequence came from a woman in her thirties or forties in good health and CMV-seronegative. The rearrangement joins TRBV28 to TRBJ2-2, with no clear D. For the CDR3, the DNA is TGTGCCAGCAGTTTAAATAGTAGGGAGCTGTTTTTT. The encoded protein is CASSLNSRELFF.